This T cell receptor beta chain was captured in a study of metastatic and nonmetastatic thyroid tumors. As for the study in general: Repertoires from blood and tumor or nodule tissue of malignant and benign thyroid patients were compared.

The authors' processing: It was from CDR3 differences across clinicopathological groups that a distant-metastasis classifier for papillary thyroid cancer was built. TCRdb re-processed the PCR reads through MiXCR. These V and J calls are TCRdb output, not the study's own analysis. This table holds more than 7,000 clones, approximately 30% found once. Study-wide points: Malignant thyroid tumors reportedly had TCR beta diversity that was significantly higher than in benign nodules, in blood and tumor.

Patients were all untreated before their thyroid surgery. The CDR3 loop spans 11 amino acids. V lost 3 bases and J lost 6, with 5 bases in between. The V gene's germline CDR1 is LNHDA and CDR2 SQIVND (reference sequence). Comments on this clone: Its antigen is unidentified.

This TCR derives from a female donor with papillary thyroid cancer or a benign thyroid nodule (not recorded which). Some clones in this sample may be carry-over from other donors' samples. The sequencing sample was made of adjacent normal tissue. The rearrangement joins TRBV19 to TRBJ1-2; D not resolved. CDR3 loop: CASSMFDGYTF. CDR3 nucleotides: TGTGCCAGTAGTATGTTTGATGGCTACACCTTC.